The T cell receptor (beta chain) under discussion was sequenced for a study of shared clonotypes between healthy human individuals. This CDR3 spans 13 amino acids. Germline CDR1 and CDR2: GTSNPN and SVGIG (reference sequence). The V end was cut by 5 bases, the J end by 2 bases, with 10 bases between. Study-wide findings and caveats: A reduction in generation probabilities was seen for non-shared clonotypes relative to those shared by all four donors.

The table came from immunoSEQ multiplex PCR; TCRdb's copy has only in-frame clones and leaves some out. The sample shows 950,000 to 1,100,000 clones, 70% to 80% of them seen only once. Points on this clone: The target antigen is unknown.

The specimen was memory CD4+ T cells from PBMCs. The subset here: CD45RA-negative fraction. V usage is TRBV30 and J usage is TRBJ1-5; the D gene is possibly TRBD1 (5 bases). The clonotype comes from a man aged 18 to 30 in good health. Some clones in this sample may be carry-over from other donors' samples. The CDR3 coding sequence is TGTGCCTGGGACGGGGGGGGCAATCAGCCCCAGCATTTT. Translated, it gives CAWDGGGNQPQHF.